This T cell receptor (beta chain) was identified in a study of blood T cell repertoires in COVID-19 (dated by TCRdb to the early 2020s). Study-level background: The collaborator samples originated in the United States, Italy and Spain and spanned the acute and convalescent phases of COVID-19. Samples were obtained from the ongoing ImmuneRACE study (first 160 participants) and from some 1,200 subjects provided by 6 global collaborators. Nearly every sample came with metadata listing a de-identified subject ID, COVID-19 status, age in years and sex. The repertoires were made available in a free public database intended to serve as a resource for research on the immune response to SARS-CoV-2. HLA class I and class II types, where available, came from metadata supplied by the sample provider rather than from assay-based typing. Subjects who had been exposed to COVID-19, were actively infected with it, or had recovered from it provided the deeply sampled blood TCRbeta repertoires that made up the dataset. The material from the prospective study consisted of cDNA or gDNA derived from T cells, B-cell-depleted T cells, or PBMCs. Overall study results and their limits: The quantity of clinical and demographic metadata differed by source and by participant and was supplied without curation.

Enrolling through a virtual design, the prospective study's participants ranged in age from roughly 18 to 89 years and lived across more than 20 United States geographic areas. Cohort assignment in the prospective study relied on participant-reported clinical history from a screening survey and a study questionnaire. Recovered participants in ImmuneRACE Cohort 3 were defined as having two consecutive negative NP/OP PCR tests, clearance from a healthcare professional, or resolution of symptoms. In the prospective study, mobile phlebotomists collected whole blood, serum and a nasopharyngeal or oropharyngeal swab from each participant. Over a roughly 2-month period, participants in the prospective study had the option of providing additional blood draws and questionnaires. Prospective study blood samples were shipped either frozen or at room temperature before DNA extraction. TCRbeta CDR3 regions were amplified from genomic DNA using the immunoSEQ Assay, a bias-controlled multiplex PCR. From the authors' description of their analysis: Within the assay, amplification of reference gene primers was used to estimate how many nucleated cells each sample contained. Sequence reads were collapsed and filtered to measure the absolute abundance of every unique TCRbeta CDR3 rearrangement. For each sample, productive Simpson clonality was calculated by taking the square root of Simpson's diversity index across productive rearrangements. The table comes from immuneACCESS by way of TCRdb, which keeps in-frame sequences with V and J called. Part of the clones is missing from these tables; in studies checked, under half for an unresolved V gene and the rest for unknown reasons. The V and J calls and the clone size are those of that table, but D and trimming were determined from the DNA. This sample has about 300,000 clones in its table, and roughly 85% of those were observed once. About 2.5% of the sample is held by the ten biggest clonotypes.

The CDR3 holds 13 amino acids from the cysteine to the phenylalanine. The CDR3 DNA has 39 bases and is translated from base 1. CDR1 and CDR2 were assigned from the germline V gene as SGHRS and YFSETQ. From V the trimming removes 3 bases and from J it removes 3 bases, while the gene matches leave 2 bases of the junction unaccounted for. On this clone: The antigen this receptor binds is unknown. No base qualities exist here, and no much larger clone lies one base off it.

The chain uses TRBV5-1 and TRBJ2-5; 7 junctional bases match TRBD2. Sequenced sample: PBMCs or T cells enriched from blood (not recorded which). The sequence derives from a woman in her forties or fifties who had recovered from COVID-19. CDR3 loop: CASSSGGEETQYF. The base sequence is TGCGCCAGCAGCTCGGGGGGTGAAGAGACCCAGTACTTC.